This TCR beta chain was found in a study of tumor and adjacent non-tumor tissue in lung cancer. The library came from three nested PCR rounds adapted from ARM-PCR protocols. TCRdb processed the multiplex PCR reads anew with MiXCR; each CDR3 protein has one entry. The table has 100,000 or so distinct CDR3 sequences, around three fifths seen once; the top ten hold approximately 18%. Trimming removed 0 bases from V and 8 bases from J, with 15 bases in between. The germline CDR1 and CDR2 sequences are LGHNA and YNFKEQ. This CDR3 has 15 amino acids. This clonotype occurred many times. RNA was extracted from bulk tissue without any cell sorting. Distant lung tissue was collected more than 3 cm away from the tumor edge.

Sequences were obtained from distant non-tumor lung tissue. The TCR sequence derives from a man aged 30 to 39 with non-small cell lung cancer. V and J are TRBV4-2 and TRBJ2-3, with D possibly matching TRBD2 (6 bases). This chain's CDR3 is CASSQDGGIEPTQYF. The CDR3 DNA sequence: TGTGCCAGCAGCCAAGATGGGGGGATAGAGCCTACGCAGTATTTT.